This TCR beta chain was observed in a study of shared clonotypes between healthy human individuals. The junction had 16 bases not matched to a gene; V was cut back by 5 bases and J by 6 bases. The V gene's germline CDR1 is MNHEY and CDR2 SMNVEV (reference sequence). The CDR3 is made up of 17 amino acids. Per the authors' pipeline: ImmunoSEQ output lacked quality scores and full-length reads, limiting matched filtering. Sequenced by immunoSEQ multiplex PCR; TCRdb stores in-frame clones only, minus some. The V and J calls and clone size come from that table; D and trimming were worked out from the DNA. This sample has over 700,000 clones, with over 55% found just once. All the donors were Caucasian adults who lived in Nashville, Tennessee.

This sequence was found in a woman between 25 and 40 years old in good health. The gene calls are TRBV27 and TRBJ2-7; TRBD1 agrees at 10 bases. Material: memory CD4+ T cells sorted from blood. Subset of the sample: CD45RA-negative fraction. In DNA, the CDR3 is TGTGCCAGCAGTCTTTCCGGGACTCTCTGGGACAGGGGCGAGCAGTACTTC. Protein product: CASSLSGTLWDRGEQYF.